The 21 T cell receptor beta chains given below trace back to one sample, sequenced in a study of Graves' ophthalmopathy and Graves' hyperthyroidism. As the template, RNA transcripts were used to amplify TCR beta CDR3 regions. HTBI-primed RT-PCR formed the first round, and a multiplex PCR formed the second. TCRdb reanalysed the multiplex PCR reads using MiXCR and keeps one entry per CDR3 protein. The table has 350,000 to 450,000 distinct CDR3 sequences, approximately 21% seen once. Sequences were obtained from peripheral blood. The receptors were gathered from a woman between 18 and 30 years old with stable Graves' hyperthyroidism.

This clonotype was seen at least ten times. One end of the junction varies from germline; a read error may be responsible. The chain recombines TRBV30 with TRBJ1-2, with D possibly TRBD1 on 6 matching bases. There are 12 residues in the CDR3. CDR1 is GTSNPN and CDR2 is SVGIG in the germline V gene (reference sequence). The DNA for the CDR3 is TGTGCCTGGAGAGTAGGACAGCGATGGTACGCCTTC. This translates into CAWRVGQRWYAF.

This clonotype was seen a handful of times. Written as DNA, the CDR3 is TGTGCCTGGAGCGGAAGGAGCTCCTACGAGCAGTACTTC. Residues: CAWSGRSSYEQYF. The chain uses TRBV30 and TRBJ2-7; unclear D gene. The CDR3 is made up of 13 amino acids. Germline values: CDR1 GTSNPN, CDR2 SVGIG (reference sequence). Trimming left V 3 bases short and J 0 bases short, with 9 bases between.

This clonotype was found a few times. The chain is built from TRBV30 and TRBJ1-2, with unresolved D. The CDR3 covers 15 residues. Germline V CDR1 and CDR2: GTSNPN, SVGIG (reference sequence). Trimming removed 0 bases from V and 4 bases from J, with 15 bases in between. CDR3 sequence reads: CAWSVPVLTSYGYTF. For the CDR3, the DNA is TGTGCCTGGAGTGTACCAGTGTTAACAAGCTATGGCTACACCTTC.

The chain couples TRBV25-1 to TRBJ2-5; weak D call: TRBD2 (5 bases). This CDR3 contains 14 residues. CDR1 and CDR2 (germline): MGHDK, SYGVNS. Trimming took 8 bases from V and 3 from J, leaving 16 bases between them. CDR3 region: CASDGVSGEETQYF. CDR3 DNA: TGTGCCAGCGATGGAGTTTCCGGGGAAGAGACCCAGTACTTC. The complete variable domain, with remaining parts taken from reference TRBV25-1 and TRBJ2-5, reads EADIYQTPRYLVIGTGKKITLECSQTMGHDKMYWYQQDPGMELHLIHYSYGVNSTEKGDLSSESTVSRIRTEHFPLTLESARPSHTSQYLCASDGVSGEETQYFGPGTRLLVL.

This clonotype was recorded many times. The chain uses TRBV24-1 and TRBJ2-7; D gene ambiguous. This CDR3 region has 14 residues. Trimming pared 5 bases from V and 7 bases from J, leaving 17 bases between. Germline CDR1 and CDR2: KGHDR and SFDVKD. Written as DNA, the CDR3 is TGTGCCACCAGTGCCCCAACACGAGTGGATGAGCAGTACTTC. This translates into CATSAPTRVDEQYF.

This clonotype was seen at least ten times. The chain uses TRBV27 and TRBJ1-2, with no clear D. The CDR3 length is 14 residues. V was shortened by 0 bases and J by 4 bases, with 9 bases between the two germline ends. From germline, CDR1 is MNHEY and CDR2 SMNVEV (reference sequence). The CDR3 nucleotides are TGTGCCAGCAGTTTATCGGGCCGGGTCTATGGCTACACCTTC. This gives the protein CASSLSGRVYGYTF.

This clonotype was counted at least ten times. V gene TRBV19 combines with J gene TRBJ1-2; no firm D call. Trimming stripped 5 bases from V and 1 base from J, with 11 bases between. This CDR3 is built from 14 residues. The germline V gene encodes CDR1 LNHDA and CDR2 SQIVND (reference sequence). The CDR3 DNA reads TGTGCCAGTAGTCCCCTCGGCAGTAACTATGGCTACACCTTC. Translated, it gives CASSPLGSNYGYTF.

Many counts were recorded for this clonotype. V gene TRBV30 combines with J gene TRBJ1-1, with TRBD1 as a possible D gene (6 bases). The ends were cut back, 5 bases at V and 4 bases at J, with 14 bases in the middle. In germline, CDR1 is GTSNPN, CDR2 SVGIG (reference sequence). There are 13 residues in the CDR3. The DNA of the CDR3 is TGTGCCTGGTTAACGGGACAATTCACTGAAGCTTTCTTT. Its translation: CAWLTGQFTEAFF.

As for this clonotype: Its ends do not fully match the called genes, so a read error is possible. The chain has TRBV28 and TRBJ1-2; D possibly corresponds to TRBD1 (6 bases). This CDR3 comprises 16 residues. The germline V gene has CDR1 MDHEN and CDR2 SYDVKM. The CDR3 DNA reads TGTGCCAGCAGTTTAACCTCAGGGGATGCTAACTATGGTTACACCTTC. This encodes CASSLTSGDANYGYTF.

This clonotype was picked up many times. The J gene is TRBJ2-7, the V gene TRBV7-4, with D possibly TRBD1 on 5 matching bases. Trimming cost V 2 bases and J 3 bases, with 11 bases left between them. The germline CDR1 and CDR2 sequences are SGHVT and SQSDAQ. The CDR3 length is 14 residues. DNA for the CDR3: TGTGCCAGCAGCTTATACGGACACCTCTACGAGCAGTACTTC. Translation: CASSLYGHLYEQYF.

CDR3 sequence (DNA): TGTGCCAGCAGTGAAGTTGTAGCCTCCTATAATTCACCCCTCCACTTT. Protein product: CASSEVVASYNSPLHF. The rearrangement uses TRBV25-1 and TRBJ1-6, with D unclear. V lost 2 bases, J lost 0 bases, and 8 bases lay in between. Germline V gene sequence: CDR1 MGHDK, CDR2 SYGVNS. The CDR3 consists of 16 residues.

This clonotype appeared many times. The chain uses TRBV6-5 and TRBJ2-2; D may be TRBD1 (5 bases). The CDR3 loop spans 17 amino acids. Germline CDR1 is MNHEY and CDR2 is SVGAGI. Trimming left V 2 bases short and J 1 base short, with 14 bases between. DNA of the CDR3: TGTGCCAGCAGTTACGTCAGGTGGACAATGAACACCGGGGAGCTGTTTTTT. It translates to CASSYVRWTMNTGELFF.

This sequence joins TRBV24-1 and TRBJ1-1; TRBD1 agrees at 9 bases. CDR3 length: 18 amino acids. CDR1 is KGHDR and CDR2 is SFDVKD in the germline V gene. V gave up 7 bases and J gave up 0 bases; unmatched junction bases: 14. CDR3 loop: CATSHPDRGRGVNTEAFF. The CDR3 region has the DNA TGTGCCACCAGCCACCCGGACAGGGGCCGAGGGGTGAACACTGAAGCTTTCTTT.

There are many counts of this clonotype. The chain carries TRBV27 and TRBJ2-7; 9 bases match TRBD1. V trimming: 6 bases; J trimming: 2 bases; junction bases outside the gene matches: 8. CDR1 and CDR2 (germline): MNHEY, SMNVEV (reference sequence). The CDR3 extends over 15 amino acids. The CDR3 reads CASRDWDRDTYEQYF. In DNA form, the CDR3 reads TGTGCCAGCAGAGACTGGGACAGGGATACCTACGAGCAGTACTTC.

At least ten counts were recorded for this clonotype. One end of the junction varies from germline; a read error may be responsible. J is TRBJ2-2 and V is TRBV11-1, with 10 bases aligning to TRBD1. The CDR3 length is 16 residues. The germline gives CDR1 SGHAT, CDR2 FQDESV (reference sequence). The CDR3 spells CASSIAGQGRGGELFF. CDR3 nucleotides: TGTGCCAGCAGCATAGCGGGACAGGGGAGAGGCGGGGAGCTGTTTTTT.

This clonotype was picked up many times. This chain links TRBV12-3 or TRBV12-4 with TRBJ2-2; 10 positions match TRBD2. The CDR3 contains 15 residues. The junction had 3 bases not matched to a gene; V was cut back by 3 bases and J by 5 bases. CDR3 sequence (DNA): TGTGCCAGCAGTTTCCCTAGCGGGAGAACCGGGGAGCTGTTTTTT. Its translation is CASSFPSGRTGELFF.

The chain joins TRBV25-1 to TRBJ2-7; 7 bases map to TRBD2. The CDR3 runs to 14 residues. Germline V gives CDR1 MGHDK, CDR2 SYGVNS. With 3 bases clipped from V and 7 bases from J, the junction kept 9 bases outside the gene matches. The CDR3 spells CASSDHLGGGEQYF. The DNA of the CDR3 is TGTGCCAGCAGTGATCATCTGGGGGGAGGGGAGCAGTACTTC.

This clonotype was seen only a few times. The chain has TRBV5-6 and TRBJ2-5, with D perhaps assigned TRBD1 or TRBD2 (5 bases each). V was pared by 6 bases and J by 2 bases, with 17 bases between. The CDR3 consists of 15 residues. Looked up from germline, CDR1 is SGHDT and CDR2 is YYEEEE. DNA of the CDR3: TGTGCCAGCACCAAAACCGGGGCCACTCAAGAGACCCAGTACTTC. Its protein is CASTKTGATQETQYF.

The chain combines TRBV7-8 with TRBJ2-5, with 8 nucleotides matching TRBD1. The V gene end was trimmed by 1 base and the J gene end by 1 base; junction bases not matched to a gene: 2. This CDR3 comprises 15 residues. Germline V gives CDR1 SGHVS, CDR2 FQNEAQ. The CDR3 DNA sequence: TGTGCCAGCAGCTTAGACACAGGGGGCCAAGAGACCCAGTACTTC. Its translation: CASSLDTGGQETQYF.

The gene calls are TRBV6-1 and TRBJ1-1; 11 bases map to TRBD1. The germline gives CDR1 MNHNS, CDR2 SASEGT. The J segment lost 6 bases and the V segment lost 0 bases, leaving 3 bases of the junction unmatched. The CDR3 extends over 15 amino acids. The CDR3 spells CASSEALGQGAEAFF. CDR3 in DNA: TGTGCCAGCAGTGAAGCGCTGGGACAGGGGGCTGAAGCTTTCTTT.

The table lists this clonotype with many counts. This chain joins TRBV28 and TRBJ1-1, with no clear D. Germline CDR1 reads MDHEN; CDR2 reads SYDVKM. This CDR3 comprises 15 residues. With 1 base removed from V and 1 base from J, the gap between germline ends came to 10 bases. CDR3 loop: CASSLSWDPNTEAFF. As DNA, the CDR3 is TGTGCCAGCAGTTTATCCTGGGATCCGAACACTGAAGCTTTCTTT. The full variable domain, rest sourced from reference TRBV28 and TRBJ1-1, is DVKVTQSSRYLVKRTGEKVFLECVQDMDHENMFWYRQDPGLGLRLIYFSYDVKMKEKGDIPEGYSVSREKKERFSLILESASTNQTSMYLCASSLSWDPNTEAFFGQGTRLTVV.